This T cell receptor (beta chain) was observed in a study of blood T cell repertoires in COVID-19. Study-wide context: Specimens from acute and convalescent COVID-19 originated in the United States, Italy and Spain. T cells, B-cell-depleted T cells, or PBMCs provided the cDNA or gDNA that served as material.

Original methodology: By means of reference gene primer amplification, nucleated cell counts were estimated. TCRdb keeps only in-frame clones here, not all; method: immunoSEQ multiplex PCR. The DNA was the basis for D and trimming; V, J and clone size are from that table. The data contain around 190,000 clones, around 83% of them singletons. Patients of the Seattle cohort, enrolled during active infection, were followed longitudinally. In this sample, this clone turned up once. In germline, CDR1 is SGHTA, CDR2 FQGTGA. CDR3 length: 13 residues. V shed 4 bases and J shed 6 bases, with 12 bases lying between them.

The gene calls are TRBV7-3 and TRBJ1-1, with no clear D. The source is a woman between 65 and 79 years old with COVID-19, enrolled during active disease. The sample consisted of peripheral blood. CDR3 DNA sequence: TGTGCCAGCAGCTCTCGGGGTGCGGCTGAAGCTTTCTTT. Its protein is CASSSRGAAEAFF.